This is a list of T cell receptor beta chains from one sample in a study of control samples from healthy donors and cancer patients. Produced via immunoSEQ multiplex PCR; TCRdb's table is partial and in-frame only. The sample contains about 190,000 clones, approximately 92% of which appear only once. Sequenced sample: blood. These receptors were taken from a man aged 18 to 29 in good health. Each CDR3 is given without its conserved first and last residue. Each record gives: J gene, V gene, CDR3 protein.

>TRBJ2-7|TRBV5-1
ASKSALLDYEQY
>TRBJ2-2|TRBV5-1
ASSWTVQNTGELF
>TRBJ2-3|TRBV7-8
ASSLAPSGGADTQY
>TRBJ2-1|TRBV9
ASSPRGQHNEQF
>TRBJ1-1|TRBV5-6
ASSLRSAGAF
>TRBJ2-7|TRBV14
ASSLWDTPYEQY
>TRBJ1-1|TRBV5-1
ASSRRTAQNQNTEAF
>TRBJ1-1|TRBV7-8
ASSDLAYRPKNEAF
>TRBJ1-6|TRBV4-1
ASSQSMANSYNSPLH
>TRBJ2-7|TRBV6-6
ASTRGGQGSREQY
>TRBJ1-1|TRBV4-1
ASSHGVTLGRVKFAEAF
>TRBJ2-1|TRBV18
ASSPNRDEDEQF
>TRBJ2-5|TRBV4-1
ASSPSAKRWTGTQETQY
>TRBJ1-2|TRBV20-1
SASSQGNYGYT
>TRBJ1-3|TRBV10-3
AINSPGYSGNTIY
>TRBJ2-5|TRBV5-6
ASSLSLETQY
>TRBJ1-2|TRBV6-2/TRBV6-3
ASSRQYGYT
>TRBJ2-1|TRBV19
ASTPGGAGINEQF
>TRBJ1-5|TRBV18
ASSQGGDQPQH
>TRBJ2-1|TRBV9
ASSAGGLPYNEQF
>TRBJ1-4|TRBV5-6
ASSLKGPDEKLF
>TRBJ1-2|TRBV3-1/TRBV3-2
ASSQALGGVVHYGYT
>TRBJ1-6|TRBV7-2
ASSFAGIYNSPLH
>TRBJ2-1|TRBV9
ASSDLPSRQGARNEQF
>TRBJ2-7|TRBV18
ASSLSSGEQY
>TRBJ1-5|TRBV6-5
ASIGISNQPQH
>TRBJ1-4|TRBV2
ASSAPGGGPSGNEKLF
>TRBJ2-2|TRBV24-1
ATSDPPPSSTGELF
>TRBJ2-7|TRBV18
ASSPSVGLALYEQY
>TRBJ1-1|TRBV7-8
ASSLVFQGGTEAF
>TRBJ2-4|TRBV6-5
ASMVGSIQY
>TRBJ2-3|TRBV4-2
ASSLRRWGAVIPTDTQY
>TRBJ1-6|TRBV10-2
ASSVGQNSPLH
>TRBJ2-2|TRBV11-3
ASSLMGPGQKNTGELF
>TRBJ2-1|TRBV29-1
SVQGRYNEQF
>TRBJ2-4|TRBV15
ATSRRQGAVAKNIQY
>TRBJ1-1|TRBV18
ASSPTPAPEAF
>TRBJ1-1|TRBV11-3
ASSLGPWDTEAF
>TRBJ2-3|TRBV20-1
SASQTQGAEDTQY